Here is one TCR beta chain with its context. V dropped 6 bases and J dropped 1 base, with 12 bases sitting between them. The CDR3 covers 15 residues. From germline, CDR1 is MDHEN and CDR2 SYDVKM. These data are taken from a study of blood T cell repertoires in COVID-19. Per the original data handling: Researchers report that nucleated cell counts were estimated from reference gene primer amplification. Measured with immunoSEQ multiplex PCR; TCRdb has only the in-frame clones, and not every one. The V and J calls and the clone size are those of that table, but D and trimming were determined from the DNA. The table has fewer than 80,000 clones, 88% seen once.

The chain employs TRBV28 and TRBJ2-2, with D possibly being TRBD2 (6 bases). Sequenced sample: peripheral blood. This clonotype was sampled from a human donor in a cohort sampled during active COVID-19. The CDR3 DNA follows: TGTGCCAGCAGCCCTATGGGAGGGAACACCGGGGAGCTGTTTTTT. Translated: CASSPMGGNTGELFF.